Shown below are 9 T cell receptor beta chains from a single sample sequenced in a study of blood T cells in healthy people across ages. With a J-beta primer mix and a sample-barcoded 5' primer, a second PCR ran about 7 to 12 cycles. MiXCR, applied by TCRdb to the 5' RACE reads, yields one record per CDR3 protein. The data contain 600,000 to 800,000 distinct CDR3 sequences, about 21% of them singletons. The sequenced sample was blood. The receptors were gathered from a man aged 70 or older in good health.

This clonotype has a handful of counts. This chain links TRBV10-3 with TRBJ2-3, with a tentative D call TRBD2 (6 bases). V was pared by 2 bases and J by 6 bases, with 12 bases between. Germline V gene data show CDR1 as ENHRY and CDR2 as SYGVKD. This CDR3 has 14 residues. The CDR3, as DNA: TGTGCCATCAGTGAGCGTGAGGGAGGTGATACGCAGTATTTT. Its translation: CAISEREGGDTQYF.

This clonotype has more than one count but fewer than ten. The chain joins TRBV27 to TRBJ1-4, with D unclear. Per germline, CDR1 MNHEY and CDR2 SMNVEV (reference sequence). The CDR3 covers 15 residues. The V end was cut by 9 bases, the J end by 0 bases, with 14 bases between. The CDR3, as DNA: TGTGCCAGTAGAAAGCGGGCGTCAACTAATGAAAAACTGTTTTTT. Protein product: CASRKRASTNEKLFF.

Regarding this clonotype: One end of the junction is discordant with germline, which a read error may explain. The chain recombines TRBV7-2 with TRBJ2-1; 11 bases are shared with TRBD2. CDR1 is SGHTA, CDR2 FQGNSA, per germline. The CDR3 length is 15 residues. CDR3 in DNA: TGTGCCAGCAGATTAGCGGGGGGGGAGATTCTTGAGCAGTTCTTC. Translation: CASRLAGGEILEQFF.

This clonotype was detected only a few times. This clone may be a read error of a much larger clone one base away. The chain uses TRBV7-2 and TRBJ1-5; D is perhaps TRBD1 (5 bases). The germline V gene encodes CDR1 SGHTA and CDR2 FQGNSA. The CDR3 is 14 residues long. CDR3 loop: CASSLTGRNQPRHF. The CDR3 coding sequence is TGTGCCAGCAGCTTAACAGGTCGCAATCAGCCCCGGCATTTT.

This clonotype was seen many times. The chain uses TRBV29-1 and TRBJ2-3, with 8 bases matching TRBD1. Germline V gene lookup returns CDR1 SQVTM and CDR2 ANQGSEA. After removal of 8 bases from V and 2 bases from J, the junction contained 15 bases not matched to a gene. This CDR3 spans 16 amino acids. Here the CDR3 DNA reads TGCAGCATCTATCATCCAGGGGGCGACCCCACAGATACGCAGTATTTT. Its translation is CSIYHPGGDPTDTQYF.

This clonotype was observed a handful of times. The rearrangement links TRBV7-3 to TRBJ2-5; 7 positions agree with TRBD1. Germline assignment: CDR1 SGHTA and CDR2 FQGTGA. The CDR3 has 15 residues. J lost 5 bases, V lost 6 bases, and 12 bases had no gene match. Written as DNA, the CDR3 is TGTGCCAGCAGTCAAACCGGGACAGCCTTGGAGACCCAGTACTTC. Translation gives CASSQTGTALETQYF.

This clonotype was seen a few times. V and J are TRBV7-2 and TRBJ2-1, with 7 bases aligning to TRBD2. This CDR3 spans 14 amino acids. Trimming removed 3 bases from V and 6 bases from J; junction bases left unmatched: 5. CDR1 is SGHTA and CDR2 is FQGNSA in the germline V gene. DNA for the CDR3: TGTGCCAGCAGCTTGCAGCGGGACCCCAATGAGCAGTTCTTC. Translated, it gives CASSLQRDPNEQFF.

The CDR3 DNA reads TGTGCCAGCAGTTCAGGGACCTTCGTTCCCTACAATGAGCAGTTCTTC. Its protein product is CASSSGTFVPYNEQFF. The genes are TRBV12-3 or TRBV12-4 and TRBJ2-1; D is tentatively TRBD1 or TRBD2 (5 bases each). Trimming took 4 bases from V and 2 from J, leaving 15 bases between them. The CDR3 extends over 16 amino acids.

V gene TRBV5-1 combines with J gene TRBJ2-2; D remains ambiguous. Germline V lookup: CDR1 SGHRS, CDR2 YFSETQ. V was cut by 0 bases and J by 6 bases, with 6 bases left in between. The CDR3 covers 13 residues. CDR3 residues: CASSLAVSGELFF. CDR3 bases: TGCGCCAGCAGCTTGGCCGTCTCCGGGGAGCTGTTTTTT.